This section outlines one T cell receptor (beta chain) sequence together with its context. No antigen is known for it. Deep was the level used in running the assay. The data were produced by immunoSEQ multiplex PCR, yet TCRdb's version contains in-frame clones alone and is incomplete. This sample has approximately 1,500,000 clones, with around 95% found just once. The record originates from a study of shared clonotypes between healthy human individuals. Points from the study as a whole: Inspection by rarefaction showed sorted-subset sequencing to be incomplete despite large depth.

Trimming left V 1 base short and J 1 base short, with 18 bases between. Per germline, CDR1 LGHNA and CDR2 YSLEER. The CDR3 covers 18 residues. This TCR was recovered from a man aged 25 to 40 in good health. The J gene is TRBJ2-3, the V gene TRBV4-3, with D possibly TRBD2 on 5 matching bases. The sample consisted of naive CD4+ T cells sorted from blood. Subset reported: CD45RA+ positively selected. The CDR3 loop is CASSQVLARTQGTDTQYF. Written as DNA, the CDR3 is TGCGCCAGCAGCCAAGTCCTAGCCCGCACCCAAGGCACAGATACGCAGTATTTT.